Below, one TCR beta chain is given with its context. This sample was included in a study of T-cell reconstitution after alpha-beta-depleted transplantation in children. Preparation of the TCRbeta library was carried out with unique molecular identifiers. Each CDR3 protein is one row after TCRdb ran MiXCR on the PCR reads. Here the sample spans about 4,500 distinct CDR3 sequences, around 23% being singletons. Here the sequenced sample was PBMCs, mostly from graft donor cells, taken 60 days after TCRalphabeta/CD19-depleted stem cell transplant. The TCR comes from a boy younger than two who had a stem cell transplant for SCID, so the T cells may come from the graft donor.

Here the CDR3 reads CSVAASTTPSQYF. The CDR3, as DNA: TGCAGCGTTGCGGCTAGCACCACTCCATCGCAGTATTTT. This chain links TRBV29-1 with TRBJ2-3, with D possibly TRBD2 on 5 matching bases. CDR3 length equals 13 residues. In germline, CDR1 is SQVTM, CDR2 ANQGSEA. Trimming pared 4 bases from V and 10 bases from J, leaving 18 bases between.